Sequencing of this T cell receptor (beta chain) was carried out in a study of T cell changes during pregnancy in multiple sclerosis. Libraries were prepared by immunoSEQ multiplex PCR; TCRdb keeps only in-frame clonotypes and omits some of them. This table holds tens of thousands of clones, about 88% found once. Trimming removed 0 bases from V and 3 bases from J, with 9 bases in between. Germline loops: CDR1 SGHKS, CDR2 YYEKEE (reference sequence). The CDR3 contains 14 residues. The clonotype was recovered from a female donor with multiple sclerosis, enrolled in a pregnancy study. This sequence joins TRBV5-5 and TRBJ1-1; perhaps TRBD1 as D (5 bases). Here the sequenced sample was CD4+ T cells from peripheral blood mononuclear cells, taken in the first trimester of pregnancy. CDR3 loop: CASSLVEGYTEAFF. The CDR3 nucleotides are TGTGCCAGCAGCTTGGTGGAGGGGTACACTGAAGCTTTCTTT.